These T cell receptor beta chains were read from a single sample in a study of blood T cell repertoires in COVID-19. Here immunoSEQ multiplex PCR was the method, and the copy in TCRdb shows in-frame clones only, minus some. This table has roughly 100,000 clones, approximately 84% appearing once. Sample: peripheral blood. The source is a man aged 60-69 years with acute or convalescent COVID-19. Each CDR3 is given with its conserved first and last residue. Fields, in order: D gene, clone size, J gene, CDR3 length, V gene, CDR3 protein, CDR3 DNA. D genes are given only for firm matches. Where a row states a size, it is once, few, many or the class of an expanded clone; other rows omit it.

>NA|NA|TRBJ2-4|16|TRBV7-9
CASSLVRDTQFDIQYF
TGTGCCAGCAGCTTAGTTCGGGACACCCAATTTGACATTCAGTACTTC
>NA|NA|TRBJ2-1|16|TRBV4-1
CASSQGAPAGDNEQFF
TGCGCCAGCAGCCAAGGAGCGCCGGCAGGGGACAATGAGCAGTTCTTC
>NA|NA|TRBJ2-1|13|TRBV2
CASSDERHNEQFF
TGTGCCAGCAGTGATGAGCGACACAATGAGCAGTTCTTC
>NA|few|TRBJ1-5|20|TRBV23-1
CASSQSKTQGSLPNNQPQHF
TGCGCCAGCAGTCAATCTAAGACGCAGGGTTCCCTCCCAAACAATCAGCCCCAGCATTTT
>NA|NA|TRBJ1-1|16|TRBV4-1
CASSPGLGGSASEAFF
TGCGCCAGCAGCCCGGGGTTAGGTGGGTCAGCTTCTGAAGCTTTCTTT
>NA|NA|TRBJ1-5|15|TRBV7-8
CASSKRRGNNQPQHF
TGTGCCAGCAGCAAACGACGGGGAAATAATCAGCCCCAGCATTTT
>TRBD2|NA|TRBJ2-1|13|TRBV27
CASSLETSDEQFF
TGTGCCAGCAGTTTAGAGACTAGCGATGAGCAGTTCTTC
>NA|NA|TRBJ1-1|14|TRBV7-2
CASSPRFGGAQAFF
TGTGCCAGCAGCCCCCGCTTCGGGGGGGCCCAAGCTTTCTTT
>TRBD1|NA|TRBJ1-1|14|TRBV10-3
CAAGQGAVNTEAFF
TGTGCCGCCGGACAGGGGGCGGTGAACACTGAAGCTTTCTTT
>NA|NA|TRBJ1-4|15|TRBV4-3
CASSHNRARGEKLFF
TGCGCCAGCAGTCACAACAGGGCGAGGGGTGAAAAACTGTTTTTT
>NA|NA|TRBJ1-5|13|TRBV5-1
CASRPATNQPQHF
TGCGCCAGCAGACCAGCGACCAATCAGCCCCAGCATTTT
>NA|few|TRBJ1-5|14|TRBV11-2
CASSLGVSNQPQHF
TGTGCCAGCAGCTTGGGAGTGAGCAATCAGCCCCAGCATTTT
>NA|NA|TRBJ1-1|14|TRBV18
CASSPPGSHTEAFF
TGTGCCAGCTCACCCCCAGGATCCCACACTGAAGCTTTCTTT
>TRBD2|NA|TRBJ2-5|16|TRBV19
CASSPALAGVGETQYF
TGTGCCAGTAGCCCCGCACTAGCGGGAGTAGGAGAGACCCAGTACTTC
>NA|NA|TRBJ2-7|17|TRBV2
CASSEALWDISSYEQYF
TGTGCCAGCAGTGAAGCATTATGGGACATAAGCTCCTACGAGCAGTACTTC
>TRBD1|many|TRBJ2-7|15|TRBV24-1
CATSERTGENHEQYF
TGTGCCACCAGTGAGAGGACAGGGGAAAACCACGAGCAGTACTTC
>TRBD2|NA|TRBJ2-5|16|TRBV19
CASSSLEREGVGAQYF
TGTGCCAGTAGCTCCCTAGAGCGGGAGGGGGTTGGGGCCCAGTACTTC
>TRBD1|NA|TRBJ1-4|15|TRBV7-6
CASSLGGTGEEKLFF
TGTGCCAGCAGCTTAGGGGGGACAGGGGAAGAAAAACTGTTTTTT
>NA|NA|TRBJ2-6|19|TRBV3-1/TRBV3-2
CASSQDPGTLRSGANVLTF
TGTGCCAGCAGCCAAGATCCGGGGACATTGCGCTCTGGGGCCAACGTCCTGACTTTC
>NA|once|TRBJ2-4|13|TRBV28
CASSELAKNIQYF
TGTGCCAGCAGCGAGCTAGCCAAAAACATTCAGTACTTC
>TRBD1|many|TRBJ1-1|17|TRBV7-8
CASSPWGGQGADTEAFF
TGTGCCAGCAGCCCCTGGGGGGGACAGGGGGCAGACACTGAAGCTTTCTTT
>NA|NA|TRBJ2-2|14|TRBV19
CASRSSDSTGELFF
TGTGCCAGTAGATCTTCGGACAGCACCGGGGAGCTGTTTTTT